These 13 T cell receptor beta chains share one sample of origin, sequenced in a study of cytomegalovirus exposure and HLA in healthy donors. PCR primers comprised 60 Vbeta and 13 Jbeta primers. Using immunoSEQ multiplex PCR, the repertoire was profiled, and TCRdb retains in-frame clones only, with some absent. The table includes 150,000 to 170,000 clones, 70% to 85% detected once. The sequenced sample consisted of PBMCs. Receptors were obtained from a man aged 30 to 45 in good health and CMV-seronegative.

This clone occurred once. The rearrangement uses TRBV27 and TRBJ2-3; 14 nucleotides agree with TRBD2. Germline V lookup: CDR1 MNHEY, CDR2 SMNVEV (reference sequence). The CDR3 totals 17 residues. With V trimmed by 5 bases and J by 2 bases, 6 bases remained unmatched. This chain's CDR3 is CASSTGTSGGYTDTQYF. DNA for the CDR3: TGTGCCAGCAGTACCGGGACTAGCGGGGGATACACAGATACGCAGTATTTT.

CDR3 in amino acids: CASSRTEGQSSYEQYF. CDR3 sequence (DNA): TGCGCCAGCAGCCGCACGGAGGGACAGAGCTCCTACGAGCAGTACTTC. The chain recombines TRBV4-1 with TRBJ2-7; TRBD1 is a possible D gene (7 bases). Germline V gene sequence: CDR1 MGHRA, CDR2 YSYEKL. The V gene lost 4 bases and the J gene lost 0 bases, with 16 bases spanning the gap. The CDR3 covers 16 residues.

This chain connects TRBV2 to TRBJ1-6, with D possibly being TRBD1 (5 bases). This CDR3 contains 13 residues. Germline V gives CDR1 SNHLY, CDR2 FYNNEI. The ends were cut back, 10 bases at V and 9 bases at J, with 16 bases in the middle. CDR3 loop: CATRRGDGSPLHF. The CDR3 region has the DNA TGTGCCACCCGCCGGGGGGACGGTTCACCCCTCCACTTT.

This chain uses TRBV5-8 with TRBJ1-6; TRBD1 might be the D (6 bases). V lost 0 bases and J 6 bases, leaving 13 bases between the germline ends. CDR3 length equals 16 residues. The germline gives CDR1 SGHTS, CDR2 YDEGEE. The CDR3 here is CASSLDDRRVNSPLHF. The CDR3 DNA follows: TGTGCCAGCAGCTTGGACGACAGGCGGGTTAATTCACCCCTCCACTTT.

This clone occurred a few times. The genes are TRBV5-4 and TRBJ2-1; perhaps TRBD1 as D (6 bases). The V gene lost 2 bases and the J gene lost 8 bases, with 11 bases spanning the gap. The CDR3 extends over 13 amino acids. Germline CDR1 is SGHNT and CDR2 is YYREEE (reference sequence). The CDR3 reads CASSFDRIDEQFF. In DNA, the CDR3 is TGTGCCAGCAGCTTCGACAGGATAGATGAGCAGTTCTTC.

In nucleotides, the CDR3 is TGTGCCACCAGCAGAGACAGGGGAGACGCTGAAGCTTTCTTT. It specifies CATSRDRGDAEAFF. The chain carries TRBV15 and TRBJ1-1; the D gene is possibly TRBD1 (6 bases). Germline lookup yields CDR1 LNHNV and CDR2 YYDKDF (reference sequence). The V end lost 0 bases, the J end lost 6 bases, and 11 bases lay between the germline ends. The CDR3 loop spans 14 amino acids.

This chain uses TRBV5-4 with TRBJ1-1; 10 positions agree with TRBD1. The CDR3 consists of 16 residues. CDR1 is SGHNT, CDR2 YYREEE, per germline (reference sequence). After removal of 0 bases from V and 1 base from J, the junction contained 3 bases not matched to a gene. CDR3: CASSLGQGAENTEAFF. The DNA of the CDR3 is TGTGCCAGCAGCTTGGGACAGGGGGCCGAGAACACTGAAGCTTTCTTT.

The chain uses TRBV9 and TRBJ2-3; 7 bases are a match to TRBD2. The CDR3 is 13 residues long. The V segment lost 7 bases and the J segment 1 base; nucleotides outside the gene matches: 3. Germline assignment: CDR1 SGDLS and CDR2 YYNGEE. The CDR3 nucleotides read TGTGCCAGCTCCGCGGGGGGCACAGATACGCAGTATTTT. It codes for CASSAGGTDTQYF.

The gene calls are TRBV28 and TRBJ2-1, with D unclear. Per the germline V gene, CDR1 is MDHEN and CDR2 is SYDVKM. This CDR3 contains 14 residues. V was cut by 5 bases and J by 5 bases, with 13 bases left in between. CDR3 in DNA: TGTGCCAGCAGTCGCCTTACCACGGACAATGAGCAGTTCTTC. It codes for CASSRLTTDNEQFF.

The rearrangement uses TRBV6-5 and TRBJ1-5; D is undetermined. V lost 0 bases to trimming and J lost 6 bases, with 12 bases between them. This CDR3 is built from 15 residues. CDR1 and CDR2 (germline): MNHEY, SVGAGI. The CDR3 loop reads CASSYSASRGQPQHF. As DNA, the CDR3 is TGTGCCAGCAGTTACTCGGCTTCAAGAGGTCAGCCCCAGCATTTT.

This sequence joins TRBV5-8 and TRBJ1-2, with 9 bases aligning to TRBD1. Trimming cost V 7 bases and J 4 bases; bases outside gene matches: 8. Germline V gene lookup returns CDR1 SGHTS and CDR2 YDEGEE. The CDR3 extends over 14 amino acids. The CDR3 DNA reads as TGTGCCAGCCTTTTGGACAGGGGCTTCTATGGCTACACCTTC. Protein sequence: CASLLDRGFYGYTF.

The V call is TRBV5-1, the J call TRBJ2-1; 9 nucleotides align to TRBD1. The CDR3 is made up of 15 amino acids. J gave up 2 bases and V 4 bases, and 4 bases lay outside the gene matches. CDR1 is SGHRS and CDR2 is YFSETQ in the germline V gene. In nucleotides, the CDR3 is TGCGCCAGCAGCCACGGACAGGGGACCTACAATGAGCAGTTCTTC. It translates to CASSHGQGTYNEQFF. The full variable domain, rest sourced from reference TRBV5-1 and TRBJ2-1, is KAGVTQTPRYLIKTRGQQVTLSCSPISGHRSVSWYQQTPGQGLQFLFEYFSETQRNKGNFPGRFSGRQFSNSRSEMNVSTLELGDSALYLCASSHGQGTYNEQFFGPGTRLTVL.

This chain joins TRBV13 and TRBJ2-6; TRBD1 aligns across 7 bases. The CDR3 extends over 16 amino acids. The J segment lost 1 base and the V segment lost 2 bases, leaving 2 bases of the junction unmatched. Germline CDR1 PRHDT, CDR2 FYEKMQ (reference sequence). The CDR3 DNA reads as TGTGCCAGCAGCTTACCCAGGGGGTCTGGGGCCAACGTCCTGACTTTC. It yields the protein CASSLPRGSGANVLTF.